These 24 T cell receptor beta chains were all obtained from the same sample, sequenced in a study of blood T cell repertoires in COVID-19. TCRdb keeps only in-frame clones here, not all; method: immunoSEQ multiplex PCR. Here the sample spans 70,000 to 90,000 clones, roughly 80% being singletons. The sample comprised peripheral blood. Source of these receptors: a woman aged 60-75 years with acute or convalescent COVID-19.

The chain recombines TRBV5-1 with TRBJ1-1; no definite D call. With 0 bases removed from V and 2 bases from J, the gap between germline ends came to 8 bases. Germline V gene sequence: CDR1 SGHRS, CDR2 YFSETQ. The CDR3 consists of 14 residues. The CDR3 nucleotides read TGCGCCAGCAGCTTGGTCGCAGAAAACACTGAAGCTTTCTTT. Translation: CASSLVAENTEAFF. Variable domain in full (rest from reference TRBV5-1 and TRBJ1-1): KAGVTQTPRYLIKTRGQQVTLSCSPISGHRSVSWYQQTPGQGLQFLFEYFSETQRNKGNFPGRFSGRQFSNSRSEMNVSTLELGDSALYLCASSLVAENTEAFFGQGTRLTVV.

CDR3 loop: CASSRWDRRSANTGELFF. For the CDR3, the DNA is TGTGCCAGCTCACGATGGGACAGACGAAGCGCGAACACCGGGGAGCTGTTTTTT. J is TRBJ2-2 and V is TRBV18, with 7 bases lining up with TRBD1. The length of the CDR3 is 18 residues. Germline values: CDR1 KGHSH, CDR2 LQKENI. J lost 0 bases, V lost 4 bases, and 11 bases had no gene match. The variable domain in full, with the rest retrieved from reference TRBV18 and TRBJ2-2, is NAGVMQNPRHLVRRRGQEARLRCSPMKGHSHVYWYRQLPEEGLKFMVYLQKENIIDESGMPKERFSAEFPKEGPSILRIQQVVRGDSAAYFCASSRWDRRSANTGELFFGEGSRLTVL.

This chain uses TRBV19 with TRBJ2-5; TRBD1 aligns across 8 bases. V trimming: 3 bases; J trimming: 5 bases; junction bases outside the gene matches: 2. CDR1 is LNHDA, CDR2 SQIVND, per germline (reference sequence). The CDR3 contains 13 residues. The DNA of the CDR3 is TGTGCCAGTAGTATGGACAGGGAGGAGACCCAGTACTTC. Encoded protein: CASSMDREETQYF.

The chain couples TRBV19 to TRBJ2-1; D is undetermined. The ends were cut back, 4 bases at V and 2 bases at J, with 9 bases in the middle. The length of the CDR3 is 14 residues. Germline V lookup: CDR1 LNHDA, CDR2 SQIVND (reference sequence). The DNA for the CDR3 is TGTGCCAGTAGTAGCGGCCTTACCTACAATGAGCAGTTCTTC. Translation gives CASSSGLTYNEQFF.

This rearrangement joins TRBV10-3 to TRBJ1-5; D perhaps matches TRBD1 (5 bases). Between the trimmed V and J ends, which lost 3 bases and 1 base, there was a span of 13 bases. Germline CDR1 and CDR2: ENHRY and SYGVKD. This CDR3 has 16 residues. In DNA, the CDR3 is TGTGCCATCAGTGATTCAGGGAGGGGAAGCAATCAGCCCCAGCATTTT. It translates to CAISDSGRGSNQPQHF.

This clone has only one observation. The chain is built from TRBV7-2 and TRBJ2-4; the match to TRBD2 covers 8 bases. Germline lookup yields CDR1 SGHTA and CDR2 FQGNSA. The length of the CDR3 is 15 residues. V was clipped by 0 bases and J by 7 bases; unmatched bases: 5. In DNA form, the CDR3 reads TGTGCCAGCAGCTTAGCGCACCGGGGGGGTAACATTCAGTACTTC. Translation gives CASSLAHRGGNIQYF.

The gene calls are TRBV27 and TRBJ1-1; no reliable D call. The germline CDR1 and CDR2 sequences are MNHEY and SMNVEV (reference sequence). Trimming removed 6 bases from V and 1 base from J, with 9 bases in between. The CDR3 loop spans 13 amino acids. CDR3 residues: CASSPLGNTEAFF. The CDR3 DNA follows: TGTGCCAGCAGCCCGCTAGGGAACACTGAAGCTTTCTTT.

The V gene is TRBV5-6, the J gene TRBJ2-1; D is unclear. The germline gives CDR1 SGHDT, CDR2 YYEEEE. This CDR3 contains 15 residues. Trimming shortened V by 4 bases and J by 6 bases, and 17 bases separated the two germline ends. CDR3 amino acids: CASSVGGGTVNEQFF. The CDR3 DNA sequence: TGTGCCAGCAGCGTCGGCGGTGGAACTGTCAATGAGCAGTTCTTC.

There are a few counts of this clone. This rearrangement joins TRBV5-1 to TRBJ2-1; D might be TRBD2 (5 bases). V lost 0 bases and J lost 1, with 11 bases in between. CDR1 and CDR2 (germline): SGHRS, YFSETQ. CDR3 length equals 16 residues. In nucleotides, the CDR3 is TGCGCCAGCAGCTTGGTTGCGAGCGGTTCCTACAATGAGCAGTTCTTC. Translating gives CASSLVASGSYNEQFF.

The genes are TRBV21-1 and TRBJ2-7; the table's D call, TRBD2, has no DNA check behind it. TRBV21-1 is termed a pseudogene. The CDR3 is 19 residues long. The CDR3 is CASTLRVILAGTVTYEQYV. The CDR3 DNA reads as TGTGCCAGCACCCTAAGGGTGATCCTAGCGGGGACAGTTACCTACGAGCAGTACGTC.

The chain joins TRBV5-1 to TRBJ2-7; D uncertain. The germline V and J ends were trimmed by 0 bases and 2 bases, with 9 bases remaining between them. Germline V CDR1 and CDR2: SGHRS, YFSETQ. This CDR3 has 14 amino acids. CDR3 region: CASSLDPGTYEQYV. The CDR3 DNA reads as TGCGCCAGCAGCTTGGATCCAGGTACCTACGAGCAGTACGTC.

The V and J genes are TRBV24-1 and TRBJ1-1; no firm D call. Per germline, CDR1 KGHDR and CDR2 SFDVKD. Trimming cost V 4 bases and J 6 bases, with 11 bases left between them. The CDR3 loop spans 13 amino acids. The CDR3 nucleotides read TGTGCCACCAGTGACTCCCTGAGGGCTGAAGCTTTCTTT. Translating it yields CATSDSLRAEAFF.

The chain couples TRBV28 to TRBJ2-2; 9 nucleotides agree with TRBD1. Germline trimming cut 8 bases from V and 9 bases from J; bases unmatched to any gene: 13. In germline, CDR1 is MDHEN, CDR2 SYDVKM. The CDR3 runs to 15 residues. The CDR3 loop reads CASLRPGQGVRELFF. The CDR3 DNA reads as TGTGCCAGCCTTCGACCGGGACAGGGAGTCCGGGAGCTGTTTTTT.

The V call is TRBV30, the J call TRBJ1-5, with 8 positions matching TRBD1. This CDR3 spans 13 amino acids. The germline V gene has CDR1 GTSNPN and CDR2 SVGIG (reference sequence). After removal of 1 base from V and 6 bases from J, the junction contained 2 bases not matched to a gene. CDR3 region: CAWSGTGTQPQHF. CDR3 nucleotides: TGTGCCTGGAGTGGGACAGGGACTCAGCCCCAGCATTTT.

V is TRBV5-1 and J is TRBJ1-4, with TRBD1 as a possible D gene (6 bases). Germline lookup yields CDR1 SGHRS and CDR2 YFSETQ. CDR3 length: 15 amino acids. Trimming took 0 bases from V and 5 from J, leaving 11 bases between them. CDR3 DNA sequence: TGCGCCAGCAGCTTGGTTCCAGGGGTGAATGAAAAACTGTTTTTT. Its translation is CASSLVPGVNEKLFF.

The rearrangement joins TRBV19 to TRBJ1-5; TRBD1 aligns across 8 bases. The V segment lost 8 bases and the J segment 0 bases; nucleotides outside the gene matches: 9. The germline V gene has CDR1 LNHDA and CDR2 SQIVND (reference sequence). The CDR3 length is 16 residues. The CDR3 spells CASRGTGVYSNQPQHF. The CDR3 nucleotides read TGTGCCAGTCGAGGGACAGGCGTTTATAGCAATCAGCCCCAGCATTTT.

This sequence joins TRBV6-6 and TRBJ1-1; a possible D gene is TRBD1 (6 bases). Germline loops: CDR1 MNHNY, CDR2 SVGAGI (reference sequence). The CDR3 runs to 11 residues. V gave up 7 bases and J gave up 3 bases, with 6 bases separating them. The CDR3 DNA reads TGTGCCAGCAAGGGGGACACTGAAGCTTTCTTT. Translated: CASKGDTEAFF.

The chain couples TRBV11-3 to TRBJ1-1; maybe TRBD1 (6 bases). Trimming removed 5 bases from V and 7 bases from J, with 23 bases in between. CDR3 length: 16 residues. Germline CDR1 is SGHNT and CDR2 is YENEEA. The DNA for the CDR3 is TGTGCCAGCAGCCCCCACTCCGGGACAAGGGACTATGAAGCTTTCTTT. Amino acids: CASSPHSGTRDYEAFF. The full variable domain, with the rest looked up from reference TRBV11-3 and TRBJ1-1, is EAGVVQSPRYKIIEKKQPVAFWCNPISGHNTLYWYLQNLGQGPELLIRYENEEAVDDSQLPKDRFSAERLKGVDSTLKIQPAELGDSAVYLCASSPHSGTRDYEAFFGQGTRLTVV.

The J gene is TRBJ1-2, the V gene TRBV4-3, with a possible D match to TRBD1 (6 bases). Per the germline V gene, CDR1 is LGHNA and CDR2 is YSLEER. V lost 0 bases, J lost 6 bases, and 14 bases lay in between. CDR3 size: 15 residues. CDR3 sequence: CASSQEVGTPDGYTF. The CDR3 DNA reads as TGCGCCAGCAGCCAAGAAGTCGGGACACCTGATGGCTACACCTTC.

J is TRBJ2-7 and V is TRBV18; D gene ambiguous. This CDR3 spans 13 amino acids. V was shortened by 5 bases and J by 2 bases, with 10 bases between the two germline ends. Germline loops: CDR1 KGHSH, CDR2 LQKENI. The CDR3 here is CASSTGVTYEQYF. CDR3 nucleotide sequence: TGTGCCAGCTCAACGGGTGTAACCTACGAGCAGTACTTC.

The gene calls are TRBV7-6 and TRBJ2-1; TRBD1 might be the D (6 bases). Trimming stripped 1 base from V and 7 bases from J, with 20 bases between. Germline V gene sequence: CDR1 SGHVS, CDR2 FNYEAQ. The length of the CDR3 is 17 residues. CDR3 protein: CASSLVDTGILRNEQFF. In nucleotides, the CDR3 is TGTGCCAGCAGCTTAGTGGACACAGGGATTTTAAGGAATGAGCAGTTCTTC.

There are a few counts of this clone. The chain combines TRBV7-2 with TRBJ2-1, with D possibly being TRBD2 (6 bases). V dropped 2 bases and J dropped 7 bases, with 6 bases sitting between them. There are 12 residues in the CDR3. The germline CDR1 and CDR2 sequences are SGHTA and FQGNSA. This CDR3 reads CASSLRGNEQFF. The CDR3 DNA reads TGTGCCAGCAGCTTACGGGGGAATGAGCAGTTCTTC. Full variable domain (remainder filled in from reference TRBV7-2 and TRBJ2-1): GAGVSQSPSNKVTEKGKDVELRCDPISGHTALYWYRQSLGQGLEFLIYFQGNSAPDKSGLPSDRFSAERTGGSVSTLTIQRTQQEDSAVYLCASSLRGNEQFFGPGTRLTVL.

The genes are TRBV5-4 and TRBJ2-7, with D possibly being TRBD1 (5 bases). Germline V gives CDR1 SGHNT, CDR2 YYREEE (reference sequence). This CDR3 has 13 amino acids. V lost 0 bases and J lost 5, with 9 bases in between. In DNA, the CDR3 is TGTGCCAGCAGCTTGGCGGCAGGGCACGAGCAGTACGTC. This encodes CASSLAAGHEQYV.

The chain uses TRBV24-1 and TRBJ1-4; 7 bases align to TRBD1. CDR1 is KGHDR, CDR2 SFDVKD, per germline. The trim removed 2 bases at V and 6 bases at J, leaving 8 bases unmatched. The CDR3 covers 16 residues. CDR3 bases: TGTGCCACCAGTGATTCGTTCCGTGACAGGGATGAAAAACTGTTTTTT. Residues: CATSDSFRDRDEKLFF.